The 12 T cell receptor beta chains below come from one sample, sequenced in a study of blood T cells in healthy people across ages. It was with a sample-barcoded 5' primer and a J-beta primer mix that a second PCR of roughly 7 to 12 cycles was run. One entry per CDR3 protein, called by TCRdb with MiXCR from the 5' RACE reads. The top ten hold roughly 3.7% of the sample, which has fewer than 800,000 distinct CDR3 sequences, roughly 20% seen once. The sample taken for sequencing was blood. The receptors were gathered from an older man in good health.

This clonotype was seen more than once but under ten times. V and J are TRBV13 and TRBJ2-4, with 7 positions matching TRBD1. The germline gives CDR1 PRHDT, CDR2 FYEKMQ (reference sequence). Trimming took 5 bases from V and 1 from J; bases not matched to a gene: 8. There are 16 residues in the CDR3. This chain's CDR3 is CASSPPGTVAKNIQYF. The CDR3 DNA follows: TGTGCCAGCAGCCCACCTGGGACAGTTGCCAAAAACATTCAGTACTTC.

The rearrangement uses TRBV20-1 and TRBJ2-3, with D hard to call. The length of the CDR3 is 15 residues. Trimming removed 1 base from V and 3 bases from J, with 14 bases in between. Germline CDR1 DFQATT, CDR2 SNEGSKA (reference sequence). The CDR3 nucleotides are TGCAGTGCTAGAGTGGCCGGTGTTCAAACAGATACGCAGTATTTT. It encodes CSARVAGVQTDTQYF.

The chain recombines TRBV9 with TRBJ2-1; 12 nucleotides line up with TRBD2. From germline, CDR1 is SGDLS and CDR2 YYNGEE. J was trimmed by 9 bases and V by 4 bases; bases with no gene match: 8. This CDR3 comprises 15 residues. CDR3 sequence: CASSLQTSGSSEQFF. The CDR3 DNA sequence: TGTGCCAGCAGCTTGCAGACTAGCGGGAGTAGTGAGCAGTTCTTC.

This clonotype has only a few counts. The CDR3 DNA sequence: TGTGCCAGCAGCCAAACCAGCGGGAGTCGAGCAGATACGCAGTATTTT. Amino acid sequence: CASSQTSGSRADTQYF. The chain combines TRBV4-2 with TRBJ2-3; TRBD2 aligns across 8 bases. This CDR3 contains 16 residues. In germline, CDR1 is LGHNA, CDR2 YNFKEQ. Trimming at V came to 2 bases and at J to 4 bases, leaving 8 bases not matched to a gene.

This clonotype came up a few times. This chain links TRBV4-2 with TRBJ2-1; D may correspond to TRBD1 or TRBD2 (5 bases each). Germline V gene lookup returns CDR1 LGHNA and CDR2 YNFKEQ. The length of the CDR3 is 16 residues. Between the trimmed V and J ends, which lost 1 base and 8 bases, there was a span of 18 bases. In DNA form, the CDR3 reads TGTGCCAGCAGCCAAGTGTCGACGGGACGGATCGATGAGCAGTTCTTC. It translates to CASSQVSTGRIDEQFF.

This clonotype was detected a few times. The CDR3 nucleotides are TGCGCCAGCAGCCAAGATTACCTGGACACTTACAAAATCTATGGCTACACCTTC. Protein product: CASSQDYLDTYKIYGYTF. This chain uses TRBV4-3 with TRBJ1-2; D is perhaps TRBD1 (5 bases). Trimming removed 0 bases from V and 4 bases from J, with 21 bases in between. Germline V lookup: CDR1 LGHNA, CDR2 YSLEER. This CDR3 has 18 residues.

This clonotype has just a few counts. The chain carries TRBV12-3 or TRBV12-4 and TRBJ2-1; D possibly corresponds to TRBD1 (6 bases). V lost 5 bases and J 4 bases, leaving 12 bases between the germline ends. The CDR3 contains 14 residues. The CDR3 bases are TGTGCCAGCAGTCCAGGGGAGCTATACAATGAGCAGTTCTTC. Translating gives CASSPGELYNEQFF.

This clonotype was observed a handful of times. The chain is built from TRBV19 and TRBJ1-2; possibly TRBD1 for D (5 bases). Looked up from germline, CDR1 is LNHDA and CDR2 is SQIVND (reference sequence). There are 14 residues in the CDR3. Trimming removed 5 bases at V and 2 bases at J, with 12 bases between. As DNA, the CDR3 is TGTGCCAGTAGTCCCCTCAGGGAGAACTATGGCTACACCTTC. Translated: CASSPLRENYGYTF.

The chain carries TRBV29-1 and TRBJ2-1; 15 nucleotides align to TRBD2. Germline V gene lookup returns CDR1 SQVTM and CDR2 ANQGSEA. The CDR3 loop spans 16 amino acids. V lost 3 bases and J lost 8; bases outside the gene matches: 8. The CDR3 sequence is CSVDWSGTSGRYEQFF. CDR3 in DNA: TGCAGCGTTGACTGGTCAGGGACTAGCGGGAGGTATGAGCAGTTCTTC.

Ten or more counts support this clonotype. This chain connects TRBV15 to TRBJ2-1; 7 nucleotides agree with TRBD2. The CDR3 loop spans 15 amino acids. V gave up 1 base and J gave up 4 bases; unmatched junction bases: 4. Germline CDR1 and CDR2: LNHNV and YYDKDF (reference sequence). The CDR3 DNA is TGTGCCACCAGCAGAGTGGGAGGGCCGTACAATGAGCAGTTCTTC. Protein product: CATSRVGGPYNEQFF.

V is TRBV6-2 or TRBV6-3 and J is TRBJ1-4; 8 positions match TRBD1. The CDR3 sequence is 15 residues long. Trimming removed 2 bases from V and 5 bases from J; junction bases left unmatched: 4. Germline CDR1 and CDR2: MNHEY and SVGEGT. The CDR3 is CASSYGDRSNEKLFF. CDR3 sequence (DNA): TGTGCCAGCAGTTACGGGGACAGGAGCAATGAAAAACTGTTTTTT.

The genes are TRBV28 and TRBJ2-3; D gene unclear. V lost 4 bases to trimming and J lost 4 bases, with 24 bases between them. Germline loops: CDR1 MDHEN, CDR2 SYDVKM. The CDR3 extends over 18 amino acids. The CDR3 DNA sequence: TGTGCCAGCAGTTGGCCCCTCTCGGACCCCCTTTCGGCAGATACGCAGTATTTT. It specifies CASSWPLSDPLSADTQYF. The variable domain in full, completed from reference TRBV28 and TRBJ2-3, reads DVKVTQSSRYLVKRTGEKVFLECVQDMDHENMFWYRQDPGLGLRLIYFSYDVKMKEKGDIPEGYSVSREKKERFSLILESASTNQTSMYLCASSWPLSDPLSADTQYFGPGTRLTVL.